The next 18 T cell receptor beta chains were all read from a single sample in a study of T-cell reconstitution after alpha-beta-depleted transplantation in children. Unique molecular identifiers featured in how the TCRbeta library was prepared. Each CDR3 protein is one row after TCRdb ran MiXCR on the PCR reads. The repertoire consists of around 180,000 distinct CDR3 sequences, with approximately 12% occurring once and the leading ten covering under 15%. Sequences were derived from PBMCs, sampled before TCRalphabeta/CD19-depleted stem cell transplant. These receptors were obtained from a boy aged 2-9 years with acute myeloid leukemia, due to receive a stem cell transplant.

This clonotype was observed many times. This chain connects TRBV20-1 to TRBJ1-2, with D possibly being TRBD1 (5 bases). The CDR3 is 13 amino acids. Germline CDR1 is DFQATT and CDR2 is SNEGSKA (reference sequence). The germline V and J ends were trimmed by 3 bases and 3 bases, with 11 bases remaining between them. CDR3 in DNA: TGCAGTGCTAGCCTCATAGGGGACTATGGCTACACCTTC. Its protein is CSASLIGDYGYTF.

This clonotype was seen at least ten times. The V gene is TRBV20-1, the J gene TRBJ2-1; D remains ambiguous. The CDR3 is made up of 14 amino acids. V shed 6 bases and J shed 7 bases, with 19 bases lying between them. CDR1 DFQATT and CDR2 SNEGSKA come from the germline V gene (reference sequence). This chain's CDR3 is CSAQRLRYYNEQFF. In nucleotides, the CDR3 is TGCAGTGCGCAGAGATTACGATATTATAATGAGCAGTTCTTC.

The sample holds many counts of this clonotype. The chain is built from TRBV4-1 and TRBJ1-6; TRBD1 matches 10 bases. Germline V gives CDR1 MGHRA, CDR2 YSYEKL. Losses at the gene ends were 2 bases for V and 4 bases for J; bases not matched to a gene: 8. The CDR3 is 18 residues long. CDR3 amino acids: CASSQPRQGAIYNSPLHF. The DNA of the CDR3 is TGCGCCAGCAGCCAACCCCGACAGGGGGCGATTTATAATTCACCCCTCCACTTT.

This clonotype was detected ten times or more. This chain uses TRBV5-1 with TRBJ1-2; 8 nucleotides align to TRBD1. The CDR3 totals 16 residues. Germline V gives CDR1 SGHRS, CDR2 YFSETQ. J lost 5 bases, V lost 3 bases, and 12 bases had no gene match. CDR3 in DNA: TGCGCCAGCAGCTCCCCGGACAGGGAGGCTCCTTATGGCTACACCTTC. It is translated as CASSSPDREAPYGYTF.

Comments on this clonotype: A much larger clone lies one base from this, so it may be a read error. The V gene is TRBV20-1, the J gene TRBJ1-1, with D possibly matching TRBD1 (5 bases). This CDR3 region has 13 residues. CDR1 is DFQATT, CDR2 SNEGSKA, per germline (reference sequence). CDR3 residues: CSVNGDPNTKAFF. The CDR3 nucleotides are TGCAGCGTAAACGGGGACCCGAACACTAAAGCTTTCTTT.

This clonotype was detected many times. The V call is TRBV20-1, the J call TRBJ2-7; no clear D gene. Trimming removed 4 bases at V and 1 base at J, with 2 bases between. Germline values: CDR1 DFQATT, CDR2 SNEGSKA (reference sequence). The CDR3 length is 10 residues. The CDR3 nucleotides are TGCAGTGCTATATCCTACGAGCAGTACTTC. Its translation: CSAISYEQYF.

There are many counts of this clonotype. CDR3 residues: CASGPGPDINTGELFF. CDR3 DNA: TGTGCCAGCGGACCAGGGCCTGACATTAACACCGGGGAGCTGTTTTTT. The chain is built from TRBV7-6 and TRBJ2-2, with TRBD1 as a possible D gene (5 bases). V lost 8 bases and J lost 2, with 18 bases in between. The CDR3 is made up of 16 amino acids. The germline CDR1 and CDR2 sequences are SGHVS and FNYEAQ.

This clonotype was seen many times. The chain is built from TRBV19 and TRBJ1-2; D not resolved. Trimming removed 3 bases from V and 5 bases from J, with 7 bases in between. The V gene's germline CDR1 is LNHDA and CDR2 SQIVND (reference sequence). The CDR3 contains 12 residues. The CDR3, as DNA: TGTGCCAGTAGTATGGGAAGGTATGGCTACACCTTC. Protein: CASSMGRYGYTF.

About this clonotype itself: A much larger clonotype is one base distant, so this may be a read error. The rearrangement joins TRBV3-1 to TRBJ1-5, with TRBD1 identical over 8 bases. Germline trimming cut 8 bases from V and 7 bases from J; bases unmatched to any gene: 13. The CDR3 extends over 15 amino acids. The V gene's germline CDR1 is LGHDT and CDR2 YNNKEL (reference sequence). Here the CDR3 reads CASCEGQGLGQPQHF. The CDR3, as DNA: TGTGCCAGCTGCGAAGGACAGGGCCTTGGGCAGCCCCAGCATTTT.

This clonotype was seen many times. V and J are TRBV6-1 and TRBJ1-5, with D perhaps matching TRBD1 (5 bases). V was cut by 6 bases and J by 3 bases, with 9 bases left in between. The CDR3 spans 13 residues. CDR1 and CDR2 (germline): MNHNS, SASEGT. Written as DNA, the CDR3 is TGTGCCAGCAGCGGACAATTCAATCAGCCCCAGCATTTT. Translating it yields CASSGQFNQPQHF.

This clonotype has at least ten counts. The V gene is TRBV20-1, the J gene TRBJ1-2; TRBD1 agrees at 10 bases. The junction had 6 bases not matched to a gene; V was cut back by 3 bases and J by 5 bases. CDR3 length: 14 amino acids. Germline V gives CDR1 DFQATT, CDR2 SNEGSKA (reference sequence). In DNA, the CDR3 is TGCAGTGCTAGGGGGACAGGGGTACATTATGGCTACACCTTC. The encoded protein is CSARGTGVHYGYTF.

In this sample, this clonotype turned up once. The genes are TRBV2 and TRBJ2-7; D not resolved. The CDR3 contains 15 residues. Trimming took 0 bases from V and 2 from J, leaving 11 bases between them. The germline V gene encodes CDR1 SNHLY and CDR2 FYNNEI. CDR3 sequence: CASSEAGTQTYEQYV. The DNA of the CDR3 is TGTGCCAGCAGTGAAGCGGGCACCCAGACCTACGAGCAGTACGTC.

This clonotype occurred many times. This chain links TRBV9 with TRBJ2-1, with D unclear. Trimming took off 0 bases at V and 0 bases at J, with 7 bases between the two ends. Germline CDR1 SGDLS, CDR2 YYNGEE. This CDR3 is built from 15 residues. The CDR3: CASSVGLASYNEQFF. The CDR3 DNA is TGTGCCAGCAGCGTAGGACTCGCCTCCTACAATGAGCAGTTCTTC. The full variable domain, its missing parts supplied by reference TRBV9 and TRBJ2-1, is DSGVTQTPKHLITATGQRVTLRCSPRSGDLSVYWYQQSLDQGLQFLIQYYNGEERAKGNILERFSAQQFPDLHSELNLSSLELGDSALYFCASSVGLASYNEQFFGPGTRLTVL.

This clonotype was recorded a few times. CDR3 nucleotides: TGCAGCGTTGTAATCCCCGGGGAGCTGTTTTTT. This sequence encodes CSVVIPGELFF. This chain joins TRBV29-1 and TRBJ2-2; D gene ambiguous. Trimming cost V 4 bases and J 6 bases, with 6 bases left between them. Germline V gene lookup returns CDR1 SQVTM and CDR2 ANQGSEA. This CDR3 comprises 11 residues.

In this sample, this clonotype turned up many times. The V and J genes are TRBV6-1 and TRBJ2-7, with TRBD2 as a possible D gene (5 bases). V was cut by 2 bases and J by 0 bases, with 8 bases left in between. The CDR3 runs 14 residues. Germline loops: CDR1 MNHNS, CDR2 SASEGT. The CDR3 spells CASSEPAVSYEQYV. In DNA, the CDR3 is TGTGCCAGCAGTGAACCAGCGGTCTCCTACGAGCAGTACGTC.

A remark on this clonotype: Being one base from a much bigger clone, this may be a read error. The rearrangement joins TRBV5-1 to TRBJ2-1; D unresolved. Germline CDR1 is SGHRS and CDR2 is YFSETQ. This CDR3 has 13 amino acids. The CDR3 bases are TGCACCAGCAGCCCTCAGCCCAACAATGAGCAGTTCTTC. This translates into CTSSPQPNNEQFF.

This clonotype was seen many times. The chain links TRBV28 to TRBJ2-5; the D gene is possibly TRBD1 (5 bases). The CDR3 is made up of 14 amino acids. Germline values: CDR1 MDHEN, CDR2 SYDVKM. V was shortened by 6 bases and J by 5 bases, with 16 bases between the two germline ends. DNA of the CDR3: TGTGCCAGCAGGGCCGTTGGGGCATCGGAGACCCAGTACTTC. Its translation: CASRAVGASETQYF. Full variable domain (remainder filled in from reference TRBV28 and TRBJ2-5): DVKVTQSSRYLVKRTGEKVFLECVQDMDHENMFWYRQDPGLGLRLIYFSYDVKMKEKGDIPEGYSVSREKKERFSLILESASTNQTSMYLCASRAVGASETQYFGPGTRLLVL.

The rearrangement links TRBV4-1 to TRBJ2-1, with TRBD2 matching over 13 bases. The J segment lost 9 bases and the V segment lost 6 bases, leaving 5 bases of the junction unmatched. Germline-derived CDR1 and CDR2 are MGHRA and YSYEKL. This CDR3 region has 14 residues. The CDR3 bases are TGCGCCAGCAGACTAGCGGGAGGGTCACGTGAGCAGTTCTTC. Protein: CASRLAGGSREQFF.